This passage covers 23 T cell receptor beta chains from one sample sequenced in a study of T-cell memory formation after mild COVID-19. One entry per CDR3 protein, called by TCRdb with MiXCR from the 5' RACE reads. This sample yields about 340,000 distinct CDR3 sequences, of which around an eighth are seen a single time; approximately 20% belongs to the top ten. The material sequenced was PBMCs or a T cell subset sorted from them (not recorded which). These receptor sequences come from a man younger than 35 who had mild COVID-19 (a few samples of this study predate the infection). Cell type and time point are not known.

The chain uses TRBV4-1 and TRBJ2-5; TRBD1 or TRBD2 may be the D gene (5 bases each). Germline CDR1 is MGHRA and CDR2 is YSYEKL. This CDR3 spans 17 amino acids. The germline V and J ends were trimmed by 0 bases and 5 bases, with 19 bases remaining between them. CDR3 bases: TGCGCCAGCAGCCAAGATACGGGGACCCTATTGAAGGAGACCCAGTACTTC. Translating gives CASSQDTGTLLKETQYF.

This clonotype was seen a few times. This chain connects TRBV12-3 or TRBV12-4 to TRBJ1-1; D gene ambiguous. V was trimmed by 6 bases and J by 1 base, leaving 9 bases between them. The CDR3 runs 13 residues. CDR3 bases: TGTGCCAGCAGCTCCTGGAGGAACACTGAAGCTTTCTTT. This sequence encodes CASSSWRNTEAFF.

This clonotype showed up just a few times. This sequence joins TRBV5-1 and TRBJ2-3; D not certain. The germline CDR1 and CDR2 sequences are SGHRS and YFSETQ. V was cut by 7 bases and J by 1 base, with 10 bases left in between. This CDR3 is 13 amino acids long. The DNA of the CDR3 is TGCGCCAGCTCCCTTGGCCGCACAGATACGCAGTATTTT. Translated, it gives CASSLGRTDTQYF.

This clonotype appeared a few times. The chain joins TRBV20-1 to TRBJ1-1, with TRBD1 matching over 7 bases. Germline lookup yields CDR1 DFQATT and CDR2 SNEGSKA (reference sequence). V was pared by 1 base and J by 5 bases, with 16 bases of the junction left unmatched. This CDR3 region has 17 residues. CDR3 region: CSARVIGRLRGRTEAFF. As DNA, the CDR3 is TGCAGTGCTAGAGTTATCGGCAGGCTAAGGGGGCGTACTGAAGCTTTCTTT.

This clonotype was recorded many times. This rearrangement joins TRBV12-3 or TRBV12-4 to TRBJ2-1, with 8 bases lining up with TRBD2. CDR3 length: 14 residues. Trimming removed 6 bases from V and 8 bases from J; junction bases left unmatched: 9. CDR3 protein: CASSSGLVFYEQFF. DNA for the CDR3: TGTGCCAGCAGCTCGGGACTAGTGTTCTATGAGCAGTTCTTC.

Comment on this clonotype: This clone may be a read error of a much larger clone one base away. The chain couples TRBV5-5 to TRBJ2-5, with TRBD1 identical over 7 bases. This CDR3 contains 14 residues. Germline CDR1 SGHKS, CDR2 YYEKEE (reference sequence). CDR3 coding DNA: TGTGCCAGCAGCTTGATGGGACAGCAAGATACCCAGTACTTC. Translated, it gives CASSLMGQQDTQYF. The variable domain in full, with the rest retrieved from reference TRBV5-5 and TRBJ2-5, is DAGVTQSPTHLIKTRGQQVTLRCSPISGHKSVSWYQQVLGQGPQFIFQYYEKEERGRGNFPDRFSARQFPNYSSELNVNALLLGDSALYLCASSLMGQQDTQYFGPGTRLLVL.

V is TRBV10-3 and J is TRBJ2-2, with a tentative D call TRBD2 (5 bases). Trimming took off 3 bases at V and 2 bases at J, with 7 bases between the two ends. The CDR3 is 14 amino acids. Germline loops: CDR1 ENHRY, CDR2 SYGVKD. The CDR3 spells CAISEGRNTGELFF. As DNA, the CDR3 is TGTGCCATCAGTGAAGGGAGAAACACCGGGGAGCTGTTTTTT.

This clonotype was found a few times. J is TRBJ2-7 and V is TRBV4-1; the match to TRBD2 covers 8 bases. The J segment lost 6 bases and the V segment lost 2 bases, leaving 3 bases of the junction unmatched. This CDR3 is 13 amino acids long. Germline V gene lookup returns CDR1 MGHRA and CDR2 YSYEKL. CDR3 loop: CASSQRAGVEQYV. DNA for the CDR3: TGCGCCAGCAGCCAACGAGCGGGGGTCGAGCAGTACGTC.

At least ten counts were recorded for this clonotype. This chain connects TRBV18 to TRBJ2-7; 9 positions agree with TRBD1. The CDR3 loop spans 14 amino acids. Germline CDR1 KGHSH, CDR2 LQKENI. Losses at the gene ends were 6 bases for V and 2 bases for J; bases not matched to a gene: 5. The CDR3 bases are TGTGCCAGCTCCTCCGGGACAGGGCCCTACGAGCAGTACTTC. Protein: CASSSGTGPYEQYF. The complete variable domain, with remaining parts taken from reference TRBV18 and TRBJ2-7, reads NAGVMQNPRHLVRRRGQEARLRCSPMKGHSHVYWYRQLPEEGLKFMVYLQKENIIDESGMPKERFSAEFPKEGPSILRIQQVVRGDSAAYFCASSSGTGPYEQYFGPGTRLTVT.

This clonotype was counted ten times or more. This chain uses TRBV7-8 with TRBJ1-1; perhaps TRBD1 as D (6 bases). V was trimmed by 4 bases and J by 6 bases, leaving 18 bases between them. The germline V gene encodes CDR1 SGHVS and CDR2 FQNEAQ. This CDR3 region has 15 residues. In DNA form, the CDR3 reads TGTGCCAGCAGCTCACCACAGGGATCGATCCCTGAAGCTTTCTTT. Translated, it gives CASSSPQGSIPEAFF.

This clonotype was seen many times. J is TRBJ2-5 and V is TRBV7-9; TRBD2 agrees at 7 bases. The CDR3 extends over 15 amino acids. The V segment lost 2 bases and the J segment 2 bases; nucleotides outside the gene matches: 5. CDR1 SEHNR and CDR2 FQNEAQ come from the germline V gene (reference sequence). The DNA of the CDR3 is TGTGCCAGCAGCTTACAGCGGGGTTGGCAAGAGACCCAGTACTTC. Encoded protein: CASSLQRGWQETQYF.

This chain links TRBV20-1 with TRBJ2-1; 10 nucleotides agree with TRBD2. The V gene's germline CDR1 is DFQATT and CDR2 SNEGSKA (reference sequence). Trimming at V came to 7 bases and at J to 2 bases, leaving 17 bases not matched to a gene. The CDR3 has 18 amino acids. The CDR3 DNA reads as TGCAGTGTTCAGGCGCTAGCGGGGGTGTCTCGCGCCTACAATGAGCAGTTCTTC. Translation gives CSVQALAGVSRAYNEQFF.

CDR3 coding DNA: TGTGCCAGCAGTACCGGGACAGCCCCGTACCCTTTCTTT. The encoded protein is CASSTGTAPYPFF. J is TRBJ1-1 and V is TRBV7-9; 7 bases are a match to TRBD1. The CDR3 extends over 13 amino acids. V was clipped by 6 bases and J by 12 bases; unmatched bases: 13. Per germline, CDR1 SEHNR and CDR2 FQNEAQ (reference sequence).

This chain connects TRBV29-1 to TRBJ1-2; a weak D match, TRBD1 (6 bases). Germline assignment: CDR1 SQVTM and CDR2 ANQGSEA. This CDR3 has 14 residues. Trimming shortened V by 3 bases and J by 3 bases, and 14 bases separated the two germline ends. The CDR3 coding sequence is TGCAGCGTTGACAGGGGCCGCGGGGACTATGGCTACACCTTC. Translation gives CSVDRGRGDYGYTF.

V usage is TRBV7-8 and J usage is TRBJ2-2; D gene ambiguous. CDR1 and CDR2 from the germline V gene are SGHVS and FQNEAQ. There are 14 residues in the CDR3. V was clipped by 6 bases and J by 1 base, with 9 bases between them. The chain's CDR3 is CASSLHQNTGELFF. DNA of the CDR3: TGTGCCAGCAGTCTACATCAGAACACCGGGGAGCTGTTTTTT.

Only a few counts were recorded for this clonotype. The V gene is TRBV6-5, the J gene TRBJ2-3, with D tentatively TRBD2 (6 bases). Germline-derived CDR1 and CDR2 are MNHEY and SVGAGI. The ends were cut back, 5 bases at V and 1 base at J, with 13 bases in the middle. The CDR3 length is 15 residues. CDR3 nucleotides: TGTGCCAGCAGTGGAAGACTAGGGGGCACAGATACGCAGTATTTT. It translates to CASSGRLGGTDTQYF.

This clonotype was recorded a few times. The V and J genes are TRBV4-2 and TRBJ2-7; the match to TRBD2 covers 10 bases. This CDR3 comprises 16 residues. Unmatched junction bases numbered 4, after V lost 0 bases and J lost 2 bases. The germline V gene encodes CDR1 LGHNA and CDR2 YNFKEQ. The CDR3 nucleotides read TGTGCCAGCAGCCAAGAAGGGACTAGCGCAACCTACGAGCAGTACGTC. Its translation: CASSQEGTSATYEQYV.

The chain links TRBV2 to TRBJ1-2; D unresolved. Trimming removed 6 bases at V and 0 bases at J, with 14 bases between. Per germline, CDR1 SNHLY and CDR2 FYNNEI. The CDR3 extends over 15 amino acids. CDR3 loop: CASSVGRITNYGYTF. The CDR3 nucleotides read TGTGCCAGCAGCGTGGGTAGGATTACTAACTATGGCTACACCTTC.

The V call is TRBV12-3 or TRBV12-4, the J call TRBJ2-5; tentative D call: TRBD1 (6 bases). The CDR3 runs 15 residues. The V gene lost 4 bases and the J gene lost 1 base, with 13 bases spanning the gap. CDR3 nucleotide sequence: TGTGCCAGCAGTTATGAGGGACACCGCCAAGAGACCCAGTACTTC. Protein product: CASSYEGHRQETQYF.

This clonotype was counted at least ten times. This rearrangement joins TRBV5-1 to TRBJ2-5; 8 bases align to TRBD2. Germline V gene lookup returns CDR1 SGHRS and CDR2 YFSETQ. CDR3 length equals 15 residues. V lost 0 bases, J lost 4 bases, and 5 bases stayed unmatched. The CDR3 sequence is CASSLGVAGGETQYF. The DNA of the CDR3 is TGCGCCAGCAGCTTGGGCGTTGCGGGAGGAGAGACCCAGTACTTC.

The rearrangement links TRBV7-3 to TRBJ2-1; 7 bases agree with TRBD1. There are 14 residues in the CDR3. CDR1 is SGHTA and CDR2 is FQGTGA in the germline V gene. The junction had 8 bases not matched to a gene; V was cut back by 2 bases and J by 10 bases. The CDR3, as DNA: TGTGCCAGCAGCTTAGGGCGACAGGGCCGGGAGCAGTTCTTC. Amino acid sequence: CASSLGRQGREQFF.

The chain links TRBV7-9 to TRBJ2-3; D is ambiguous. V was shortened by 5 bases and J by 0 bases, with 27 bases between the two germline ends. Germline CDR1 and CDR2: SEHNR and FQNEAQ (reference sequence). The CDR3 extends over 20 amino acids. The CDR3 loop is CASSDPYFPSGATSTDTQYF. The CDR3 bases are TGTGCCAGCAGCGACCCCTACTTCCCCTCGGGCGCTACTAGCACAGATACGCAGTATTTT.

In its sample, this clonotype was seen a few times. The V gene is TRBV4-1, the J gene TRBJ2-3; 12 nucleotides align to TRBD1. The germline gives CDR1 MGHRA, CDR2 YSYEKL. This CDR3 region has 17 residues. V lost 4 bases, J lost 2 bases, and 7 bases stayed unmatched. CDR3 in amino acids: CASSRGQGAVLTDTQYF. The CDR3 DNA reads TGCGCCAGCAGCCGGGGACAGGGGGCTGTCCTCACAGATACGCAGTATTTT.